This TCR beta chain came from a study of shared clonotypes between healthy human individuals. This clone was seen a single time. The data were produced by immunoSEQ multiplex PCR, yet TCRdb's version contains in-frame clones alone and is incomplete. The repertoire holds some 500,000 clones, 95% to 97% seen once, with approximately 0.06% in the top ten. The study drew its donors from healthy HIV-negative adults without recent acute infections or vaccinations. It was into CD45RA+ naive and CD45RA-negative memory subsets that the CD4+ cells were split. The germline V gene encodes CDR1 MDHEN and CDR2 SYDVKM. V dropped 5 bases and J dropped 3 bases, with 17 bases sitting between them. This CDR3 comprises 15 residues.

The TCR sequence derives from a woman in her twenties or thirties in good health. This chain joins TRBV28 and TRBJ2-7; the D is unclear. The sample was naive CD4+ T cells sorted from blood. Subset indicated: CD45RA+ positively selected. This chain's CDR3 is CASSIPTSLIYEQYF. CDR3 nucleotide sequence: TGTGCCAGCAGTATCCCTACTTCCTTAATCTACGAGCAGTACTTC.